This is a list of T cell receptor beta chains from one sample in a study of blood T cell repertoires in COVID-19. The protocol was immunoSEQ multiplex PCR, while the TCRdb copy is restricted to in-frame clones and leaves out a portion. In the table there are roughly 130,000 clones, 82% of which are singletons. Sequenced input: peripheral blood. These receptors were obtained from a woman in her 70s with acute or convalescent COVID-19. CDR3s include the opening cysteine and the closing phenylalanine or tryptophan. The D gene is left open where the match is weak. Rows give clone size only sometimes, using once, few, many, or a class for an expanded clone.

CDR3nt: TGTGCCAGCAGTGGCGACAGGATAGGCTATGGCTACACCTTC
CDR3aa: CASSGDRIGYGYTF
d_gene: NA
v_gene: TRBV2
abundance: once
j_gene: TRBJ1-2

CDR3nt: TGTGCCAGCAGCTTTTATTCGGGGTCAAACACCGGGGAGCTGTTTTTT
CDR3aa: CASSFYSGSNTGELFF
d_gene: NA
v_gene: TRBV7-8
abundance: NA
j_gene: TRBJ2-2

CDR3nt: TGCAGCGCATTGGGACAGGGGAAGAACACTGAAGCTTTCTTT
CDR3aa: CSALGQGKNTEAFF
d_gene: TRBD1
v_gene: TRBV29-1
abundance: NA
j_gene: TRBJ1-1

CDR3nt: TGTGCCAGCAGCCAAATAGATACGCAGTATTTT
CDR3aa: CASSQIDTQYF
d_gene: NA
v_gene: TRBV7-9
abundance: NA
j_gene: TRBJ2-3

CDR3nt: TGTGCCAGCAGTATCAACAAGAACACTGAAGCTTTCTTT
CDR3aa: CASSINKNTEAFF
d_gene: NA
v_gene: TRBV27
abundance: once
j_gene: TRBJ1-1

CDR3nt: TGTGCCAGCAGCACCAGTGGGGGGAATGAGCAGTTCTTC
CDR3aa: CASSTSGGNEQFF
d_gene: NA
v_gene: TRBV7-8
abundance: NA
j_gene: TRBJ2-1

CDR3nt: TGCGCCAGCAGCTTACTCCCTACCAGGGGGCCCGGGGAGCTGTTTTTT
CDR3aa: CASSLLPTRGPGELFF
d_gene: TRBD1
v_gene: TRBV5-1
abundance: NA
j_gene: TRBJ2-2

CDR3nt: TGTGCCATCAGTGGACACGAGAACACTGAAGCTTTCTTT
CDR3aa: CAISGHENTEAFF
d_gene: NA
v_gene: TRBV10-3
abundance: NA
j_gene: TRBJ1-1

CDR3nt: TGCGCCAGCAGCAATACCCAGGGGTCCCGCTATGGCTACACCTTC
CDR3aa: CASSNTQGSRYGYTF
d_gene: NA
v_gene: TRBV5-1
abundance: once
j_gene: TRBJ1-2

CDR3nt: TGTGCCAGCTCACCTGCGGGGAGGAACACTGAAGCTTTCTTT
CDR3aa: CASSPAGRNTEAFF
d_gene: NA
v_gene: TRBV18
abundance: NA
j_gene: TRBJ1-1